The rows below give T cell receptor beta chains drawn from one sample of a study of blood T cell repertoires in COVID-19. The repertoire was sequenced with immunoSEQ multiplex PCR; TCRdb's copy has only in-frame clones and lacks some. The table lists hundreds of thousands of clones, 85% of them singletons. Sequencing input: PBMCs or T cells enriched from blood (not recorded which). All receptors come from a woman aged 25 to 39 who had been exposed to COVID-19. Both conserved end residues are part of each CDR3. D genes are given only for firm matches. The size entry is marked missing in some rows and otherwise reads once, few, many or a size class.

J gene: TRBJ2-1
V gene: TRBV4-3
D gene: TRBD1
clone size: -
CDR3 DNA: TGCGCCAGCAGCCAAGTCTATTTACAGGGGGATGAGCAGTTCTTC
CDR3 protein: CASSQVYLQGDEQFF

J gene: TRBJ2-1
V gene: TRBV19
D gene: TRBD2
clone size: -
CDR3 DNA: TGTGCCAGTAGTATAGATCTGGCTAGCGGGGCCTACAATGAGCAGTTCTTC
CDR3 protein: CASSIDLASGAYNEQFF

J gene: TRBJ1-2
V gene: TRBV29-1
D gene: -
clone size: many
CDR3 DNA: TGCAGCGTAAGGACAGCAACCTATGGCTACACCTTC
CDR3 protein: CSVRTATYGYTF

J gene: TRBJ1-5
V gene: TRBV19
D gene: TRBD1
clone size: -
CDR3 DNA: TGTGCCAGTAGTATTCCCGGGACAGGGGAATATAGCAATCAGCCCCAGCATTTT
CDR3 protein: CASSIPGTGEYSNQPQHF

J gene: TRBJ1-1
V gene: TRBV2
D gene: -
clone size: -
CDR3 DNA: TGTGCCAGCAGTGAAGCGCCGTCGGTATTCTACACTGAAGCTTTCTTT
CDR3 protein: CASSEAPSVFYTEAFF

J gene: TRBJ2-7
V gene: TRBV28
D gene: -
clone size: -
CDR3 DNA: TGTGCCAGCAGTTTACAGGGCTACGAGCAGTACTTC
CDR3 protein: CASSLQGYEQYF

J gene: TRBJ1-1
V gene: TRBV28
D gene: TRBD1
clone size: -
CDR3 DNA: TGTGCCAGCAGTTTTGGGGACAGGAACACTGAAGCTTTCTTT
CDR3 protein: CASSFGDRNTEAFF

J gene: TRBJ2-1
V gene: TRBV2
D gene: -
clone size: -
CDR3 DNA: TGTGCCAGCAGCCGAGGGGGAGGGGCTTACAATGAGCAGTTCTTC
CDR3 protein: CASSRGGGAYNEQFF

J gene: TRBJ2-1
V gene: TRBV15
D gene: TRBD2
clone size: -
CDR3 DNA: TGTGCCACCAGCAGCGATGAACTAGCGGGGACCTACAATGAGCAGTTCTTC
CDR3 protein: CATSSDELAGTYNEQFF

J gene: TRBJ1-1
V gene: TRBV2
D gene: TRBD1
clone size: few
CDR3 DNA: TGTGCCAGCAGTCTACAGGGGGCAAGAGGATTAGGTGAAGCTTTCTTT
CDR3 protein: CASSLQGARGLGEAFF

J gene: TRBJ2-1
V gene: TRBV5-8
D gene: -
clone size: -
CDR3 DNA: TGTGCCAGCACCTTCTCGCAAGTCGAGGAGCAGTTCTTC
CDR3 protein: CASTFSQVEEQFF

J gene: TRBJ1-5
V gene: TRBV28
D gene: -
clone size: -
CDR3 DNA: TGTGCCACTGCAGGGGCGGGTCAGCCCCAGCATTTT
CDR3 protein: CATAGAGQPQHF

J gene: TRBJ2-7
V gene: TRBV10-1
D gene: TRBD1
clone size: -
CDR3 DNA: TGCGCCAGCAGTGGGTCGGTCCGGGACAGCTCCTACGAGCAGTACTTC
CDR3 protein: CASSGSVRDSSYEQYF

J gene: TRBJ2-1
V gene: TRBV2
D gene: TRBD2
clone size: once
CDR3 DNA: TGTGCCTCTGGGACTAGCGGGAGAGGGAATGAGCAGTTCTTC
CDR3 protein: CASGTSGRGNEQFF

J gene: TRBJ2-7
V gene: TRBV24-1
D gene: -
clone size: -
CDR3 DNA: TGTGCCACCAGTGATGTTGCCCTGAACTCGAACGAAGATACTATGGGGCAGTACTTC
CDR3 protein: CATSDVALNSNEDTMGQYF

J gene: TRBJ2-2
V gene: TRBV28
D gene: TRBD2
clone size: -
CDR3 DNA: TGTGCCAGCAGTTTATTGCCGGCGGGAGTTAGGAACACCGGGGAGCTGTTTTTT
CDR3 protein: CASSLLPAGVRNTGELFF

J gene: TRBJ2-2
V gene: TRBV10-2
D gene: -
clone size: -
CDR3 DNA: TGCGCCAGCAGTCGTAGCGTTGTGAGCGGGGAGCTGTTTTTT
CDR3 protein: CASSRSVVSGELFF